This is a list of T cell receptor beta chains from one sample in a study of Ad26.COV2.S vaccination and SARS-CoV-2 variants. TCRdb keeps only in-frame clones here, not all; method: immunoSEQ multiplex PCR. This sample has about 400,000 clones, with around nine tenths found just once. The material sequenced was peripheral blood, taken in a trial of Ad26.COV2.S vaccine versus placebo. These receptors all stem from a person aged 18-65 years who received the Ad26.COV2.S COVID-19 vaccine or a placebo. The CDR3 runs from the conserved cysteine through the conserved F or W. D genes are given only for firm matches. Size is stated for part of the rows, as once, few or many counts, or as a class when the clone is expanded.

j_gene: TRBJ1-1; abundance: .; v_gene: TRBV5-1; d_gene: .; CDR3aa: CASSSPGSPGRTEAFF; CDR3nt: TGCGCCAGCAGCTCACCTGGGAGCCCGGGGAGGACTGAAGCTTTCTTT
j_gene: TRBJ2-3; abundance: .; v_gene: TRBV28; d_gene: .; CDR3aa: CASSLSGPTSTDTQYF; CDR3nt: TGTGCCAGCAGTTTATCAGGACCGACTAGCACAGATACGCAGTATTTT
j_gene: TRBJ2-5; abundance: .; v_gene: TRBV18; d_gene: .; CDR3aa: CASSPTGLQETQYF; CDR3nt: TGTGCCAGCTCACCGACAGGTCTCCAAGAGACCCAGTACTTC
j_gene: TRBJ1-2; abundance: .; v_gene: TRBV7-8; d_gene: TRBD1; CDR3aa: CASSFGQGGYGYTF; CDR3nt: TGTGCCAGCAGCTTTGGACAGGGCGGGTATGGCTACACCTTC
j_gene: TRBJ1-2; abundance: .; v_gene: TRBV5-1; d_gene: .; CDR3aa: CASSLTPWSYGYTF; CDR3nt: TGCGCCAGCAGCTTGACACCATGGAGCTATGGCTACACCTTC
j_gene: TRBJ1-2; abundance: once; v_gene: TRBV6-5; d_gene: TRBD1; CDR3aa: CASSSSPRGGGYTF; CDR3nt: TGTGCCAGCAGTTCGTCGCCCAGGGGGGGCGGCTACACCTTC
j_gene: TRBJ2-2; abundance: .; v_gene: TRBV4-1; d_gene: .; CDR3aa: CASSQVYVSGELFF; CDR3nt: TGCGCCAGCAGCCAAGTCTACGTTAGCGGGGAGCTGTTTTTT
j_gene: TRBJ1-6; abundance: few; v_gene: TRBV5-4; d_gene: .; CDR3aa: CASSSEGNSPLHF; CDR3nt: TGTGCCAGCAGCTCCGAGGGAAATTCACCCCTCCACTTT
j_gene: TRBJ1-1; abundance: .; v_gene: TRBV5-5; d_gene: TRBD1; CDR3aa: CASSLAGGLLNTEAFF; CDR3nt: TGTGCCAGCAGCTTGGCAGGGGGCCTTTTGAACACTGAAGCTTTCTTT
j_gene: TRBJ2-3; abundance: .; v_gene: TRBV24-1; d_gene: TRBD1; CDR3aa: CATSPTGESDTQYF; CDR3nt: TGTGCCACCAGCCCGACAGGGGAGTCAGATACGCAGTATTTT
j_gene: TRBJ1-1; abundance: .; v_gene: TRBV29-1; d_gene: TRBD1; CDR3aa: CSVPGQGAGTEAFF; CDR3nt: TGCAGCGTTCCGGGACAGGGGGCAGGGACTGAAGCTTTCTTT
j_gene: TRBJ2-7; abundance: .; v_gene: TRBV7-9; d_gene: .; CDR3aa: CASSSQEGPSYEQYF; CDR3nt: TGTGCCAGCAGCTCCCAGGAGGGGCCCTCCTACGAGCAGTACTTC
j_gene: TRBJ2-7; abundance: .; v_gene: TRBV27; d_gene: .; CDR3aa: CASSTSTSGWNYEQYF; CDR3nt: .
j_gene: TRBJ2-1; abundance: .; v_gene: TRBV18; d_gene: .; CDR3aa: CASSPADYNEQFF; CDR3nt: TGTGCCAGCTCACCTGCGGACTACAATGAGCAGTTCTTC
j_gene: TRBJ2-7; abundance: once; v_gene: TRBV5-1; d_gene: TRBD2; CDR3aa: CASSLGHRGLGPYEQYF; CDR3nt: TGCGCCAGCAGCTTGGGCCACCGGGGACTAGGGCCCTACGAGCAGTACTTC
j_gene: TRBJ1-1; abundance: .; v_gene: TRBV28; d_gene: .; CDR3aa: CASSLGLLRTEAFF; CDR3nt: TGTGCCAGCAGTTTAGGGCTCCTGAGAACTGAAGCTTTCTTT
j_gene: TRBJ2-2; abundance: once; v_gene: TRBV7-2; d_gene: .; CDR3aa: CASSRPSGGTGELFF; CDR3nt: TGTGCCAGCAGTCGCCCTTCGGGTGGCACCGGGGAGCTGTTTTTT
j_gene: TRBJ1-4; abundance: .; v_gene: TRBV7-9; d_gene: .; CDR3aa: CASSLGGGVNEKLFF; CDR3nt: TGTGCCAGCAGCTTAGGAGGAGGGGTTAATGAAAAACTGTTTTTT
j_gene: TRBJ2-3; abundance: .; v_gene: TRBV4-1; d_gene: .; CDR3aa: CASSQVRQGRDTQYF; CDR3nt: TGCGCCAGCAGCCAAGTGAGGCAGGGGAGGGATACGCAGTATTTT
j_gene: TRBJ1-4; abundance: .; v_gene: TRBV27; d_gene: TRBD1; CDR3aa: CASSLGQGAGKLFF; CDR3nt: TGTGCCAGCAGTTTGGGACAGGGGGCTGGAAAACTGTTTTTT
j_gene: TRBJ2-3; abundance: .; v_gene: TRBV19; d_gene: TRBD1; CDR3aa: CASSIPRTGNTQYF; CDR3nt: TGTGCCAGTAGTATCCCCCGGACAGGTAATACGCAGTATTTT
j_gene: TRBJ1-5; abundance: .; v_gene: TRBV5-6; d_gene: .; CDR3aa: CASSSLRGFGVQPQHF; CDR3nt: TGTGCCAGCAGCTCCCTAAGGGGGTTCGGGGTTCAGCCCCAGCATTTT
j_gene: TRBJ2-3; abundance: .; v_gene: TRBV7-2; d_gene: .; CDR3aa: CASSDTPGDTQYF; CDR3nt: TGTGCCAGCAGTGACACACCGGGGGATACGCAGTATTTT
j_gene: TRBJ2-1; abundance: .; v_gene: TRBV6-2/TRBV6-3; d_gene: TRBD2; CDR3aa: CASSYYGTSGNNEQFF; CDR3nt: TGTGCCAGCAGTTATTACGGGACTAGCGGAAACAATGAGCAGTTCTTC
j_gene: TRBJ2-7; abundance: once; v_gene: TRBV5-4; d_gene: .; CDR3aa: CASSSRRENSYEQYF; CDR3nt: TGTGCCAGCAGCTCGAGACGGGAGAACTCCTACGAGCAGTACTTC
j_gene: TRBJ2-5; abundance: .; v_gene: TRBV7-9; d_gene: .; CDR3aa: CASSYPLETQYF; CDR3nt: TGTGCCAGCAGCTACCCCTTAGAGACCCAGTACTTC
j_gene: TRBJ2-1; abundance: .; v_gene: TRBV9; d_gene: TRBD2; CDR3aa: CASSVGSGRAYEQFF; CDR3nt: TGTGCCAGCAGCGTAGGTAGCGGGAGGGCCTACGAGCAGTTCTTC
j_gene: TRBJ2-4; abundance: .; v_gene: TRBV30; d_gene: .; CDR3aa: CAWSGYWNIQYF; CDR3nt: TGTGCCTGGTCAGGATATTGGAACATTCAGTACTTC
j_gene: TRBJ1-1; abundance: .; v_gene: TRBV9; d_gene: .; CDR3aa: CASSTTGSGIEGAFF; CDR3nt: TGTGCCAGCAGCACAACTGGCTCTGGGATCGAAGGAGCTTTCTTT
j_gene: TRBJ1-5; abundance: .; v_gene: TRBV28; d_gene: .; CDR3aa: CASSSGRSDQPQHF; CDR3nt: TGTGCCAGCAGTTCCGGCCGTTCAGATCAGCCCCAGCATTTT
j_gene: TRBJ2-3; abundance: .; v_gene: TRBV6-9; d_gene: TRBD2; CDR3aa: CASTSGTSGVSTDTQYF; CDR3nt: TGTGCCAGCACATCCGGGACTAGCGGGGTTAGCACAGATACGCAGTATTTT
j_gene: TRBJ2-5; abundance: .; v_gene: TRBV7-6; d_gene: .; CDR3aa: CASSIAPTAGFETQYF; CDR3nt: TGTGCCAGCAGCATAGCCCCGACGGCGGGGTTTGAGACCCAGTACTTC
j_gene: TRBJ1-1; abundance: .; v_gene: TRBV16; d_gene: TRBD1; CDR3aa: CASSPDPGTDDTEAFF; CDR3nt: TGTGCCAGCAGCCCGGACCCCGGGACAGACGACACTGAAGCTTTCTTT
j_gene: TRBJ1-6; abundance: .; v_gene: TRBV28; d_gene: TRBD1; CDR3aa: CASSLGDRGNSPLHF; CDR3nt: TGTGCCAGCAGTTTAGGGGACAGAGGAAATTCACCCCTCCACTTT
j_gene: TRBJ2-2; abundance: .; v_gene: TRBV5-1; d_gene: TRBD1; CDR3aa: CASSHGQGAVTGELFF; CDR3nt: TGCGCCAGCAGCCACGGACAGGGGGCTGTCACCGGGGAGCTGTTTTTT
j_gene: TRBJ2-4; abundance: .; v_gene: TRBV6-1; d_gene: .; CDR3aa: CASSDDPDQPGLAKNIQYF; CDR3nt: TGTGCCAGCAGTGACGACCCCGACCAACCGGGACTAGCCAAAAACATTCAGTACTTC
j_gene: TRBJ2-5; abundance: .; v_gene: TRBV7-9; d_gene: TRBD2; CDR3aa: CASSFQAGVETQYF; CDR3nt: TGTGCCAGCAGCTTCCAAGCGGGAGTGGAGACCCAGTACTTC
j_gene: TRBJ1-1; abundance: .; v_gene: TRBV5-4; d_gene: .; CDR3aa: CASSPGLSNTEAFF; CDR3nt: TGTGCCAGCAGCCCGGGACTCTCGAACACTGAAGCTTTCTTT
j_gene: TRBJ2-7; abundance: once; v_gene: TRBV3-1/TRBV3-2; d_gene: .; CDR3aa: CASSQGPGEQYF; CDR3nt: TGTGCCAGCAGCCAAGGGCCTGGCGAGCAGTACTTC
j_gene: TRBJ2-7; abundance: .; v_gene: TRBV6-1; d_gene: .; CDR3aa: CASSDPGRDEQYF; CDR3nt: TGTGCCAGCAGTGATCCGGGTCGCGACGAGCAGTACTTC
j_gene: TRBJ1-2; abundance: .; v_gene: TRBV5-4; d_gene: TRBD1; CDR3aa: CASSSPGQTFSDGYTF; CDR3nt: TGTGCCAGCAGCTCCCCGGGACAGACATTCAGTGATGGCTACACCTTC
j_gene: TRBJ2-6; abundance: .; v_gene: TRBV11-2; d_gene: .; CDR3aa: CASSLYRSGANVLTF; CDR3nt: TGTGCCAGCAGCCTTTACCGTTCTGGGGCCAACGTCCTGACTTTC
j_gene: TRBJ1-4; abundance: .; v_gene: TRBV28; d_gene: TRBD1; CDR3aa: CASSTGQGLGEKLFF; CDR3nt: TGTGCCAGCAGTACGGGACAGGGGTTGGGCGAAAAACTGTTTTTT
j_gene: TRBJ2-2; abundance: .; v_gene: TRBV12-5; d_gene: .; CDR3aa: CASASGAWTGELFF; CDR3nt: TGTGCTAGTGCCAGTGGGGCTTGGACCGGGGAGCTGTTTTTT
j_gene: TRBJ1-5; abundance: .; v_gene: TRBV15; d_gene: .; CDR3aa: CATSPRGQPQHF; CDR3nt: TGTGCCACCAGCCCTCGGGGCCAGCCCCAGCATTTT